Listed here are 5 T cell receptor beta chains from one sample, sequenced in a study of cytomegalovirus exposure and HLA in healthy donors. It was with 60 Vbeta and 13 Jbeta primers that the PCR ran. The data were produced by immunoSEQ multiplex PCR, yet TCRdb's version contains in-frame clones alone and is incomplete. Of some 150,000 clones detected, less than 80% appear once; the ten largest clones hold about 4.5%. The specimen sequenced was PBMCs. Source of these receptors: a man aged 35-49 years in good health and CMV-seronegative.

V gene TRBV11-1 combines with J gene TRBJ2-7; D is perhaps TRBD1 (6 bases). The CDR3 sequence is 15 residues long. V was trimmed by 2 bases and J by 0 bases, leaving 11 bases between them. The germline gives CDR1 SGHAT, CDR2 FQDESV (reference sequence). In DNA form, the CDR3 reads TGTGCCAGCAGCTTAAATACGGACAGCTCCTACGAGCAGTACTTC. Translating it yields CASSLNTDSSYEQYF.

The chain combines TRBV28 with TRBJ1-2; D may be TRBD1 (6 bases). Germline-derived CDR1 and CDR2 are MDHEN and SYDVKM. This CDR3 has 12 amino acids. Trimming pared 5 bases from V and 8 bases from J, leaving 12 bases between. CDR3 nucleotide sequence: TGTGCCAGCAGTATAAACAGGGCCGGCTACACCTTC. It is translated as CASSINRAGYTF.

The chain couples TRBV6-6 to TRBJ2-7; TRBD2 matches 9 bases. J gave up 2 bases and V 8 bases, and 10 bases lay outside the gene matches. Germline lookup yields CDR1 MNHNY and CDR2 SVGAGI (reference sequence). This CDR3 has 15 residues. The CDR3 loop is CASLTGASGTYEQYF. In DNA form, the CDR3 reads TGTGCCAGCCTTACGGGGGCTAGCGGGACCTACGAGCAGTACTTC.

V is TRBV4-1 and J is TRBJ1-4, with 8 nucleotides matching TRBD1. Germline CDR1 MGHRA, CDR2 YSYEKL. Trimming took 5 bases from V and 8 from J; bases not matched to a gene: 10. This CDR3 comprises 15 residues. The CDR3 spells CASSSRQGFDEKLFF. The CDR3 DNA is TGCGCCAGCAGCTCAAGACAGGGGTTCGACGAAAAACTGTTTTTT.

The chain combines TRBV28 with TRBJ2-3; a weak D match, TRBD2 (5 bases). V lost 2 bases to trimming and J lost 1 base, with 13 bases between them. CDR1 is MDHEN and CDR2 is SYDVKM in the germline V gene. This CDR3 spans 16 amino acids. CDR3 DNA: TGTGCCAGCAGTTTAAGATCGGGGTTGGGCACAGATACGCAGTATTTT. Translation gives CASSLRSGLGTDTQYF.